The 8 T cell receptor beta chains listed next were all sequenced from one sample in a study of OX40 agonist ivuxolimab in advanced cancers. Clones were sequenced by immunoSEQ multiplex PCR, and TCRdb holds only the in-frame ones, with some missing. Counted here are about 38,000 clones, about nine tenths occurring once; the ten biggest clones make up around 43%. The sequenced sample was CD4+ or CD8+ T cells sorted from blood, obtained in a trial of the OX40 agonist ivuxolimab. The receptors come from an adult with an advanced solid tumor such as melanoma, head and neck, liver or kidney cancer.

This clone turned up a few times. The V gene is TRBV4-1, the J gene TRBJ1-6; D is ambiguous. V lost 0 bases to trimming and J lost 4 bases, with 7 bases between them. This CDR3 is 15 amino acids long. Germline CDR1 MGHRA, CDR2 YSYEKL. This chain's CDR3 is CASSQEPGYNSPLHF. The DNA for the CDR3 is TGCGCCAGCAGCCAAGAACCGGGTTATAATTCACCCCTCCACTTT.

The V gene is TRBV6-5, the J gene TRBJ2-3; D is unresolved. The CDR3 runs 12 residues. Germline V CDR1 and CDR2: MNHEY, SVGAGI. V lost 6 bases and J lost 1, with 5 bases in between. The CDR3: CASSPGTDTQYF. The CDR3 nucleotides are TGTGCCAGCAGCCCCGGCACAGATACGCAGTATTTT.

The rearrangement joins TRBV5-1 to TRBJ2-1; D gene ambiguous. Germline V gives CDR1 SGHRS, CDR2 YFSETQ. CDR3 size: 13 residues. V shed 7 bases and J shed 8 bases, with 16 bases lying between them. The CDR3: CASRTRPGDEQFF. The CDR3 DNA follows: TGCGCCAGCCGAACGCGACCCGGCGATGAGCAGTTCTTC.

The sample holds one count of this clone. The CDR3: CATQMGFNTGELFF. In DNA, the CDR3 is TGTGCCACCCAGATGGGGTTCAACACCGGGGAGCTGTTTTTT. This chain joins TRBV27 and TRBJ2-2; D is ambiguous. Trimming left V 10 bases short and J 2 bases short, with 14 bases between. The V gene's germline CDR1 is MNHEY and CDR2 SMNVEV (reference sequence). The CDR3 length is 14 residues.

The gene calls are TRBV7-6 and TRBJ2-7; D unresolved. Germline CDR1 SGHVS, CDR2 FNYEAQ. CDR3 size: 14 residues. V shed 1 base and J shed 0 bases, with 7 bases lying between them. The CDR3 is CASSLDRASYEQYF. CDR3 DNA sequence: TGTGCCAGCAGCTTAGACCGGGCCTCCTACGAGCAGTACTTC.

This clone was seen just once. Germline and junction disagree at one end, which may indicate a read error. This chain uses TRBV11-2 with TRBJ2-7; possibly TRBD1 for D (6 bases). Germline V gives CDR1 SGHAT, CDR2 FQNNGV. CDR3 length equals 16 residues. DNA of the CDR3: TGTGCCAGCAGCTTAGAATGGCAGGGGTCCTCCTCCGAGCAGTACTTC. It codes for CASSLEWQGSSSEQYF.

The V gene is TRBV4-1, the J gene TRBJ2-3; 9 positions agree with TRBD2. V shed 7 bases and J 0 bases; nucleotides not matched to a gene: 5. The CDR3 has 15 amino acids. Germline V gives CDR1 MGHRA, CDR2 YSYEKL. The CDR3 DNA reads as TGCGCCAGCAACATTGGACTAGCGAGCACAGATACGCAGTATTTT. Translating gives CASNIGLASTDTQYF.

The gene calls are TRBV4-1 and TRBJ2-5, with D maybe TRBD2 (5 bases). The V and J ends lost 3 bases and 1 base respectively, with 12 bases between them. Germline loops: CDR1 MGHRA, CDR2 YSYEKL. The CDR3 covers 15 residues. CDR3 in amino acids: CASSQRLATQETQYF. The CDR3 DNA reads TGCGCCAGCAGCCAGCGTCTAGCAACCCAAGAGACCCAGTACTTC.